The 4 T cell receptor beta chains below come from one sample, sequenced in a study of CD8+ T cells in alopecia areata. TCR sequencing used cDNA made by reverse transcription of extracted RNA. Clones were read by immunoSEQ multiplex PCR, and TCRdb kept only the in-frame ones, dropping some. The sample lists some 170,000 clones; 67% were seen once. The starting material was CD8+ T cells sorted from blood, obtained at week 0. Every receptor here comes from a human donor with alopecia areata.

In its sample, this clone was seen a few times. The V call is TRBV30, the J call TRBJ2-7, with 7 nucleotides matching TRBD1. Per the germline V gene, CDR1 is GTSNPN and CDR2 is SVGIG (reference sequence). J was trimmed by 0 bases and V by 4 bases; bases with no gene match: 6. The CDR3 is 14 residues long. CDR3 protein: CAWTPTGFSYEQYF. Written as DNA, the CDR3 is TGTGCCTGGACTCCGACAGGGTTCTCCTACGAGCAGTACTTC.

This chain links TRBV30 with TRBJ1-4; no reliable D call. Germline-derived CDR1 and CDR2 are GTSNPN and SVGIG (reference sequence). V was cut by 0 bases and J by 8 bases, with 10 bases left in between. This CDR3 comprises 13 residues. Here the CDR3 DNA reads TGTGCCTGGAGTGTCCGGTTTCTAGAAAAACTGTTTTTT. The encoded protein is CAWSVRFLEKLFF.

This chain uses TRBV13 with TRBJ1-6; D not certain. CDR3 length: 12 residues. Germline V gene data show CDR1 as PRHDT and CDR2 as FYEKMQ (reference sequence). The V and J ends lost 10 bases and 3 bases respectively, with 7 bases between them. In DNA form, the CDR3 reads TGTGCCACTAGTCGCTATAATTCACCCCTCCACTTT. Protein: CATSRYNSPLHF.

The J gene is TRBJ2-1, the V gene TRBV7-6; D remains ambiguous. This CDR3 contains 12 residues. Germline CDR1 is SGHVS and CDR2 is FNYEAQ. The V and J ends lost 1 base and 6 bases respectively, with 4 bases between them. The CDR3 loop reads CASSLGLNEQFF. CDR3 DNA: TGTGCCAGCAGCTTAGGGCTCAATGAGCAGTTCTTC.